The 9 T cell receptor beta chains listed next were all sequenced from one sample in a study of shared clonotypes between healthy human individuals. Here immunoSEQ multiplex PCR was the method, and the copy in TCRdb shows in-frame clones only, minus some. The sample includes some 380,000 clones, roughly 96% of them seen just once. Sequencing was done on a sample of memory CD8+ T cells sorted from blood. As to subset: CD45RO+ cells pooled with CCR7-negative TemRA cells. These receptor sequences come from a man aged 25-45 years in good health.

Remarks on this clone: A read error may account for a junction end that differs from germline. This chain links TRBV7-7 with TRBJ1-3; D uncertain. In germline, CDR1 is SSHAT, CDR2 FNYEAQ (reference sequence). There are 14 residues in the CDR3. The CDR3 DNA reads as TGTGCTAGCAGCTTACACCTCTCTGGAAACACCATATATTTT. Translating it yields CASSLHLSGNTIYF. Drawing the rest from reference TRBV7-7 and TRBJ1-3, the complete variable domain is GAGVSQSPRYKVTKRGQDVTLRCDPISSHATLYWYQQALGQGPEFLTYFNYEAQPDKSGLPSDRFSAERPEGSISTLTIQRTEQRDSAMYRCASSLHLSGNTIYFGEGSWLTVV.

The chain couples TRBV10-3 to TRBJ1-1, with 7 nucleotides matching TRBD1. The germline V gene has CDR1 ENHRY and CDR2 SYGVKD. V trimming: 6 bases; J trimming: 1 base; junction bases outside the gene matches: 5. The CDR3 has 14 residues. The CDR3 DNA follows: TGTGCCATCAGCGGGACAGCCTCGAACACTGAAGCTTTCTTT. Translating gives CAISGTASNTEAFF.

The gene calls are TRBV5-4 and TRBJ2-5; D is unresolved. This CDR3 contains 12 residues. V gave up 4 bases and J gave up 5 bases, with 9 bases separating them. Germline V gene data show CDR1 as SGHNT and CDR2 as YYREEE (reference sequence). The CDR3 spells CASSLASETQYF. The CDR3 DNA sequence: TGTGCCAGCAGCCTGGCCAGCGAGACCCAGTACTTC.

The chain links TRBV30 to TRBJ1-1; tentatively, D is TRBD1 (5 bases). The germline V gene has CDR1 GTSNPN and CDR2 SVGIG (reference sequence). This CDR3 region has 15 residues. Trimming removed 3 bases from V and 2 bases from J, with 16 bases in between. DNA for the CDR3: TGTGCCTGGAGCCCCCCTGGGGGGGAAAACACTGAAGCTTTCTTT. Amino acid sequence: CAWSPPGGENTEAFF.

The chain couples TRBV19 to TRBJ2-2, with 7 bases that match TRBD2. The CDR3 consists of 16 residues. Germline assignment: CDR1 LNHDA and CDR2 SQIVND (reference sequence). V dropped 9 bases and J dropped 2; count of bases not matched to a gene: 12. The CDR3 bases are TGTGCCAGCCTCTCCTGGGGGAGGGCCAACACCGGGGAGCTGTTTTTT. It translates to CASLSWGRANTGELFF. Drawing the rest from reference TRBV19 and TRBJ2-2, the complete variable domain is DGGITQSPKYLFRKEGQNVTLSCEQNLNHDAMYWYRQDPGQGLRLIYYSQIVNDFQKGDIAEGYSVSREKKESFPLTVTSAQKNPTAFYLCASLSWGRANTGELFFGEGSRLTVL.

CDR3 region: CASSSPGTNIDEQFF. CDR3 nucleotides: TGTGCCAGCAGTTCCCCCGGGACTAATATCGATGAGCAGTTCTTC. The rearrangement joins TRBV27 to TRBJ2-1, with 7 bases matching TRBD2. The V and J ends lost 4 bases and 8 bases, in that order; junction bases with no gene match: 11. The CDR3 has 15 residues. Germline CDR1 reads MNHEY; CDR2 reads SMNVEV (reference sequence).

The rearrangement uses TRBV28 and TRBJ2-7; the D gene is possibly TRBD1 (6 bases). With 2 bases removed from V and 2 bases from J, the gap between germline ends came to 16 bases. The CDR3 length is 16 residues. In germline, CDR1 is MDHEN, CDR2 SYDVKM. The CDR3 region is CASSLGLAGAAYEQYF. The CDR3 coding sequence is TGTGCCAGCAGTTTAGGTTTGGCAGGGGCAGCCTACGAGCAGTACTTC.

The chain couples TRBV4-2 to TRBJ2-3; no firm D call. CDR1 and CDR2 (germline): LGHNA, YNFKEQ. V was trimmed by 1 base and J by 2 bases, leaving 7 bases between them. CDR3 length equals 14 residues. The CDR3 bases are TGTGCCAGCAGCCAAGGTCTGTTCACAGATACGCAGTATTTT. Amino acids: CASSQGLFTDTQYF.

This sequence joins TRBV19 and TRBJ2-1, with 10 bases that match TRBD2. The CDR3 consists of 16 residues. The trim removed 3 bases at V and 4 bases at J, leaving 6 bases unmatched. Germline CDR1 and CDR2: LNHDA and SQIVND (reference sequence). The CDR3 DNA reads as TGTGCCAGTAGTATGGAGACTAGCGGGCTATACAATGAGCAGTTCTTC. As protein: CASSMETSGLYNEQFF.